Listed below are T cell receptor beta chains from one sample, sequenced in a study of CD4 T cells in relation to SARS-CoV-2 and coronaviruses. These receptors lack a known antigen. Only in-frame clones appear in the TCRdb table, and some are missing; sequencing was by immunoSEQ multiplex PCR. The sample holds fewer than 20,000 clones; over 70% are singletons and the top ten take around 23%. The sequencing input was CD4+ T cells from PBMCs, cultured in vitro. The receptors were sampled from a human donor in good health. CDR3s include the opening cysteine and the closing phenylalanine or tryptophan. D genes are given only for firm matches. A row's size may be missing; if present it is once, few, many or a size class.

TRBV4-1	TRBJ1-4	TRBD1	.	CASSQTGTGYNEKLFF	TGCGCCAGCAGCCAAACCGGGACAGGCTATAATGAAAAACTGTTTTTT
TRBV9	TRBJ2-1	TRBD2	.	CASSQAAGDYNEQFF	TGTGCCAGCAGCCAGGCGGCGGGAGACTACAATGAGCAGTTCTTC
TRBV19	TRBJ1-2	.	.	CASSTPGSSGTF	TGTGCCAGTAGTACACCAGGTTCTTCGGGCACCTTC
TRBV6-2/TRBV6-3	TRBJ2-6	.	.	CASSYPDTNVLTF	TGTGCCAGCAGTTACCCCGATACCAACGTCCTGACTTTC
TRBV12-5	TRBJ1-4	.	once	CASGLFLRELFF	TGTGCTAGTGGTTTGTTCCTGAGGGAACTGTTTTTT
TRBV19	TRBJ1-1	TRBD1	.	CASSNPYRGRITEAFF	TGTGCCAGTAGTAATCCTTATAGGGGGCGTATCACTGAAGCTTTCTTT
TRBV7-2	TRBJ1-1	TRBD1	.	CASSLQGVNTEAFF	TGTGCCAGCAGCTTACAGGGGGTGAACACTGAAGCTTTCTTT
TRBV10-3	TRBJ2-5	.	.	CAISEGGRETQYF	TGTGCCATCAGTGAGGGGGGACGAGAGACCCAGTACTTC
TRBV7-2	TRBJ2-1	.	.	CASSLAFEGGSYNEQFF	TGTGCCAGCAGCTTAGCGTTTGAGGGAGGCTCCTACAATGAGCAGTTCTTC
TRBV19	TRBJ1-2	.	.	CASNPQSTGGYTF	TGTGCCAGTAACCCACAGAGTACGGGCGGCTACACCTTC
TRBV11-2	TRBJ2-7	.	once	CASSSFVGQGGEQYF	TGTGCCAGCAGCTCCTTCGTTGGGCAGGGTGGCGAGCAGTACTTC
TRBV12-3/TRBV12-4	TRBJ1-1	.	few	CASRYTLNTEAFF	TGTGCCAGCAGATACACCTTGAACACTGAAGCTTTCTTT
TRBV5-6	TRBJ1-4	.	.	CASPDNKNEKLFF	TGTGCCTCCCCTGACAACAAGAATGAAAAACTGTTTTTT
TRBV6-5	TRBJ1-2	.	.	CASRPPQRSGYTF	TGTGCCAGCAGGCCCCCGCAACGTTCGGGCTACACCTTC
TRBV7-2	TRBJ1-6	.	.	CASSPGSLSYNSPLHF	TGTGCCAGCAGCCCCGGGAGCCTCTCCTATAATTCACCCCTCCACTTT
TRBV7-2	TRBJ2-3	TRBD2	.	CASSHRTSGGLDTQYF	TGTGCCAGCAGCCACAGGACTAGCGGGGGGTTAGATACGCAGTATTTT
TRBV5-5	TRBJ1-1	.	.	CASSPQGNTEAFF	TGTGCCAGCAGCCCCCAGGGGAACACTGAAGCTTTCTTT
TRBV5-4	TRBJ1-1	.	.	CASSQGFFAEAFF	TGTGCCAGCAGCCAGGGGTTTTTCGCTGAAGCTTTCTTT
TRBV5-1	TRBJ1-3	.	.	CASSHGGGNTIYF	TGCGCCAGCAGTCACGGGGGAGGAAACACCATATATTTT
TRBV10-3	TRBJ2-7	.	.	CATMSDEQYF	TGTGCCACCATGTCGGACGAGCAGTACTTC
TRBV7-7	TRBJ1-5	TRBD1	.	CASSATGESQPQHF	TGTGCCAGCAGCGCCACAGGGGAAAGTCAGCCCCAGCATTTT
TRBV3-1/TRBV3-2	TRBJ2-5	TRBD2	.	CASSLAGGQETQYF	TGTGCCAGCAGCCTTGCGGGGGGGCAAGAGACCCAGTACTTC
TRBV12-5	TRBJ1-6	.	.	CASGNTGLNNSPLHF	TGTGCTAGTGGTAACACGGGACTTAATAATTCACCCCTCCACTTT
TRBV7-2	TRBJ1-2	.	once	CASSLGGPYGYTF	TGTGCCAGCAGCTTAGGGGGCCCTTATGGCTACACCTTC
TRBV7-8	TRBJ2-7	TRBD2	.	CASSLGREYEQYF	TGTGCCAGCAGCTTAGGGCGGGAGTACGAGCAGTACTTC
TRBV30	TRBJ1-4	.	.	CAWSVWGDTNEKLFF	TGTGCCTGGAGTGTATGGGGTGATACTAATGAAAAACTGTTTTTT
TRBV11-2	TRBJ1-1	TRBD1	few	CASSLGTGGLNTEAFF	TGTGCCAGCAGCTTAGGAACAGGGGGCTTGAACACTGAAGCTTTCTTT
TRBV7-3	TRBJ2-6	.	.	CASSFGQPSGANVLTF	TGTGCCAGCAGCTTTGGACAGCCCTCTGGGGCCAACGTCCTGACTTTC
TRBV7-6	TRBJ2-5	TRBD2	.	CASSLGLAGEETQYF	TGTGCCAGCAGCTTGGGACTAGCGGGGGAAGAGACCCAGTACTTC
TRBV3-1/TRBV3-2	TRBJ2-2	TRBD1	.	CASSRYGQGADTGELFF	TGTGCCAGCAGCCGATATGGACAGGGGGCTGACACCGGGGAGCTGTTTTTT
TRBV19	TRBJ2-3	TRBD2	.	CASSAGGTDTQYF	TGTGCCAGTAGCGCGGGGGGCACAGATACGCAGTATTTT
TRBV6-5	TRBJ2-2	TRBD1	.	CASRLTGGTGELFF	TGTGCCAGCAGATTGACAGGGGGGACCGGGGAGCTGTTTTTT
TRBV5-1	TRBJ2-5	.	.	CASSLLWRAEETQYF	TGCGCCAGCAGCTTGCTATGGAGGGCGGAAGAGACCCAGTACTTC
TRBV18	TRBJ1-2	.	.	CASSPPGPPGHGYTF	TGTGCCAGCTCACCACCGGGTCCCCCCGGGCATGGCTACACCTTC
TRBV7-2	TRBJ2-3	TRBD2	once	CASSPVLAGGTDTQYF	TGTGCCAGCAGCCCAGTACTAGCGGGGGGGACAGATACGCAGTATTTT
TRBV7-7	TRBJ2-5	.	.	CASSPQGGRQETQYF	TGTGCCAGCAGCCCACAAGGAGGGCGCCAAGAGACCCAGTACTTC
TRBV15	TRBJ2-1	.	.	CATSGGRDSHNEQFF	TGTGCCACCAGCGGAGGAAGGGACTCCCACAATGAGCAGTTCTTC
TRBV2	TRBJ2-1	.	.	CASSAGLVNEQFF	TGTGCCAGCAGCGCAGGACTGGTCAATGAGCAGTTCTTC
TRBV19	TRBJ2-3	.	.	CASSPSRGATDTQYF	TGTGCCAGTAGCCCATCCCGGGGGGCTACAGATACGCAGTATTTT
TRBV18	TRBJ2-3	TRBD1	.	CASSLEQGAQAPDTQYF	TGTGCCAGCTCCCTCGAACAGGGGGCGCAGGCACCCGATACGCAGTATTTT
TRBV7-2	TRBJ2-4	.	.	CASSPRQGARDIQYF	TGTGCCAGCAGCCCCCGGCAGGGCGCGAGGGACATTCAGTACTTC
TRBV7-2	TRBJ2-1	TRBD2	.	CASSRGGAYNEQFF	TGTGCCAGCAGCCGCGGGGGGGCCTACAATGAGCAGTTCTTC
TRBV5-4	TRBJ2-5	.	few	CASSQQTGPGETQYF	TGTGCCAGCAGCCAGCAGACAGGTCCAGGGGAGACCCAGTACTTC
TRBV3-1/TRBV3-2	TRBJ1-3	.	.	CASSQVGRDTIYF	TGTGCCAGCAGCCAAGTGGGACGAGACACCATATATTTT
TRBV5-6	TRBJ2-5	TRBD1	.	CASSWGTGSQETQYF	TGTGCCAGCAGCTGGGGGACAGGATCCCAAGAGACCCAGTACTTC
TRBV19	TRBJ1-1	.	.	CASSTWTEGTEAFF	TGTGCCAGTAGTACTTGGACAGAAGGCACTGAAGCTTTCTTT
TRBV7-2	TRBJ1-2	.	.	CASSSVAGGGYTF	TGTGCCAGCAGCTCCGTTGCGGGAGGAGGCTACACCTTC
TRBV5-4	TRBJ2-7	TRBD2	.	CASSIGTTTYEQYF	TGTGCCAGCAGCATAGGGACTACCACCTACGAGCAGTACTTC
TRBV7-3	TRBJ2-1	.	.	CASSLGNALGSQGEQFF	TGTGCCAGCAGCTTAGGAAATGCTCTAGGAAGCCAGGGTGAGCAGTTCTTC
TRBV3-1/TRBV3-2	TRBJ2-6	TRBD1	.	CASSHPGWERGQMSGANVLTF	TGTGCCAGCAGCCACCCCGGGTGGGAGAGGGGGCAGATGTCTGGGGCCAACGTCCTGACTTTC
TRBV4-2	TRBJ2-1	.	few	CASSDGGRGNEQFF	TGTGCCAGCAGCGACGGGGGCCGGGGCAATGAGCAGTTCTTC
TRBV7-6	TRBJ2-7	.	.	CASSPTWGTYEQYF	TGTGCCAGCAGCCCCACGTGGGGGACCTACGAGCAGTACTTC
TRBV29-1	TRBJ1-4	TRBD1	.	CSAGGQSPGEKLFF	TGCAGCGCCGGGGGACAGTCCCCAGGTGAAAAACTGTTTTTT
TRBV5-4	TRBJ2-1	.	.	CASSLMAGVRNEQFF	TGTGCCAGCAGCTTGATGGCAGGGGTAAGGAATGAGCAGTTCTTC
TRBV28	TRBJ1-2	.	.	CASSSRTVYGYTF	TGTGCCAGCAGTTCAAGGACGGTTTATGGCTACACCTTC
TRBV5-1	TRBJ2-3	.	.	CASSTTGGADTQYF	TGCGCCAGCAGCACCACAGGGGGGGCGGATACGCAGTATTTT
TRBV7-2	TRBJ2-3	.	.	CASSPTSLHTQYF	TGTGCCAGCAGCCCAACTAGCTTGCATACGCAGTATTTT
TRBV9	TRBJ1-3	TRBD1	.	CASSAGTGGNTIYF	TGTGCCAGCAGCGCAGGGACAGGCGGAAACACCATATATTTT
TRBV19	TRBJ1-6	.	few	CASSIGDSPLHF	TGTGCCAGTAGTATAGGAGATTCACCCCTCCACTTT
TRBV5-1	TRBJ1-4	TRBD1	.	CASTTSGGDREKLFF	TGCGCCAGCACCACCTCAGGGGGAGACCGCGAAAAACTGTTTTTT